This T cell receptor beta chain was observed in a study of T-cell reconstitution after alpha-beta-depleted transplantation in children. Whole-study results and caveats: By one year post-transplant, T-cell counts and diversity largely arose from T cells that were newly produced.

Preparation of the TCRbeta library used unique molecular identifiers. TCRdb reprocessed the PCR reads with MiXCR, giving one entry per CDR3 protein. The profile covers about 980,000 distinct CDR3 sequences, with about 31% appearing a single time and roughly 30% taken by the ten largest. The CDR3 is made up of 14 amino acids. Trimming pared 1 base from V and 7 bases from J, leaving 11 bases between. Germline CDR1 is SGHTA and CDR2 is FQGNSA. On this clonotype: The antigen is not known.

The material was PBMCs, mostly from graft donor cells, obtained 360 days after TCRalphabeta/CD19-depleted stem cell transplant. The V call is TRBV7-2, the J call TRBJ1-3; D possibly corresponds to TRBD1 (6 bases). The clonotype was recovered from a boy under two years old who had a stem cell transplant for SCID, so the T cells may come from the graft donor. The CDR3 loop reads CASSLGDKVNTIYF. Here the CDR3 DNA reads TGTGCCAGCAGCTTAGGGGACAAGGTCAACACCATATATTTT. The full variable domain, rest sourced from reference TRBV7-2 and TRBJ1-3, is GAGVSQSPSNKVTEKGKDVELRCDPISGHTALYWYRQSLGQGLEFLIYFQGNSAPDKSGLPSDRFSAERTGGSVSTLTIQRTQQEDSAVYLCASSLGDKVNTIYFGEGSWLTVV.